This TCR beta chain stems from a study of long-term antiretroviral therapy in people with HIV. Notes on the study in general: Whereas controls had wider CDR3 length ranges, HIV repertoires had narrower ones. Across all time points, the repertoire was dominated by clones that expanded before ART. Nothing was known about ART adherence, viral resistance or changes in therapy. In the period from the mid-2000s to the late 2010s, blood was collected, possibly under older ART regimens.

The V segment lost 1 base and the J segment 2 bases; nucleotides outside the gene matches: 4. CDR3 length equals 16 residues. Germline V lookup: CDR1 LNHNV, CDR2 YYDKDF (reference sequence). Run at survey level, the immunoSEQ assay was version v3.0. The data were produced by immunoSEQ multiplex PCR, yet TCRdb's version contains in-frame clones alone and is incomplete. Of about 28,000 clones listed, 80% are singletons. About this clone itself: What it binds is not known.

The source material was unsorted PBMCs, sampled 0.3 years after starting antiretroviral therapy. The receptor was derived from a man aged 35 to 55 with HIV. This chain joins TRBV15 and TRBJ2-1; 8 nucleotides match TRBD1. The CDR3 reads CATSRGTGSTYNEQFF. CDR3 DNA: TGTGCCACCAGCAGAGGGACAGGGAGCACCTACAATGAGCAGTTCTTC.